The 9 T cell receptor beta chains below were found in one sample sequenced in a study of shared clonotypes between healthy human individuals. Repertoires were generated with immunoSEQ multiplex PCR, while TCRdb's copy carries only in-frame clones and drops some. The sample has 2 million to 2.5 million clones, 80% to 95% seen once. The sample taken for sequencing was naive CD4+ T cells from PBMCs. The subset is: CD45RA+ positively selected. The source of these receptors is a man between 18 and 29 years old in good health. Some clones in this sample may be carry-over from other donors' samples.

This clone was observed a single time. This sample includes further DNA sequences coding for the same CDR3. For the CDR3, the DNA is TGTGCCAGCAGTTACTCGGGGAACTATGGCTACACCTTC. This encodes CASSYSGNYGYTF. J is TRBJ1-2 and V is TRBV6-5, with D unresolved. The germline V and J ends were trimmed by 0 bases and 2 bases, with 4 bases remaining between them. Germline V lookup: CDR1 MNHEY, CDR2 SVGAGI. This CDR3 contains 13 residues.

This chain uses TRBV5-1 with TRBJ2-5; D is tentatively TRBD1 or TRBD2 (5 bases each). The CDR3 extends over 14 amino acids. Trimming removed 4 bases at V and 5 bases at J, with 15 bases between. The germline V gene has CDR1 SGHRS and CDR2 YFSETQ. CDR3 in DNA: TGCGCCAGCAGCGTGGAGAGGGGATCGGAGACCCAGTACTTC. Its translation is CASSVERGSETQYF.

This chain joins TRBV4-1 and TRBJ2-1; D is ambiguous. Germline V gives CDR1 MGHRA, CDR2 YSYEKL. CDR3 size: 14 residues. V lost 0 bases, J lost 4 bases, and 7 bases lay in between. CDR3 coding DNA: TGCGCCAGCAGCCAAGATCACAGTTACAATGAGCAGTTCTTC. Amino acid sequence: CASSQDHSYNEQFF.

This chain uses TRBV28 with TRBJ2-7, with a weak D call TRBD1 (5 bases). V lost 5 bases, J lost 3 bases, and 14 bases lay in between. Germline V gene data show CDR1 as MDHEN and CDR2 as SYDVKM. The CDR3 has 14 amino acids. Written as DNA, the CDR3 is TGTGCCAGCAGTGAAATGGGGCGGAGCTACGAGCAGTACTTC. Its protein is CASSEMGRSYEQYF.

This chain links TRBV4-1 with TRBJ1-5; 9 positions agree with TRBD1. Germline CDR1 reads MGHRA; CDR2 reads YSYEKL. The CDR3 loop spans 19 amino acids. J was trimmed by 5 bases and V by 4 bases; bases with no gene match: 18. The CDR3, as DNA: TGCGCCAGCAGCCGGCCTCAGGGACAGGGACTAGGGGGGGATCAGCCCCAGCATTTT. Its translation is CASSRPQGQGLGGDQPQHF.

This clone was counted a single time. The gene calls are TRBV28 and TRBJ1-3; no definite D call. V dropped 3 bases and J dropped 0 bases, with 9 bases sitting between them. The CDR3 is 15 amino acids. Germline V gene data show CDR1 as MDHEN and CDR2 as SYDVKM. CDR3 in DNA: TGTGCCAGCAGTTTCTTCCCGTTCTCTGGAAACACCATATATTTT. This translates into CASSFFPFSGNTIYF.

This rearrangement joins TRBV19 to TRBJ1-1; TRBD1 aligns across 7 bases. The CDR3 contains 14 residues. Unmatched junction bases numbered 8, after V lost 5 bases and J lost 5 bases. CDR1 is LNHDA and CDR2 is SQIVND in the germline V gene (reference sequence). DNA of the CDR3: TGTGCCAGTAGTGCGACAGGGTCCGGGACTGAAGCTTTCTTT. Translation: CASSATGSGTEAFF.

V and J are TRBV7-9 and TRBJ2-1, with D unresolved. Between the trimmed V and J ends, which lost 4 bases and 9 bases, there was a span of 10 bases. The CDR3 runs to 12 residues. CDR1 SEHNR and CDR2 FQNEAQ come from the germline V gene (reference sequence). The CDR3 nucleotides are TGTGCCAGCAGCTCAACCAGGATTGAGCAGTTCTTC. It codes for CASSSTRIEQFF.

This chain uses TRBV18 with TRBJ2-1; 9 bases agree with TRBD2. This CDR3 is 14 amino acids long. In germline, CDR1 is KGHSH, CDR2 LQKENI. V gave up 4 bases and J gave up 8 bases; unmatched junction bases: 6. In DNA form, the CDR3 reads TGTGCCAGCTCACGGGTAGCGGGAGAAGATGAGCAGTTCTTC. It translates to CASSRVAGEDEQFF.